Listed here are 27 T cell receptor beta chains from one sample, sequenced in a study of T cell changes during pregnancy in multiple sclerosis. TCRdb keeps only in-frame clones here, not all; method: immunoSEQ multiplex PCR. This table holds 75,000 to 80,000 clones, 93% found once. The source was peripheral blood, collected in the second trimester of pregnancy. Source of these receptors: a female donor in good health, enrolled as a control in a pregnancy study.

This chain uses TRBV6-5 with TRBJ1-2, with 7 bases aligning to TRBD1. With 8 bases clipped from V and 8 bases from J, the junction kept 14 bases outside the gene matches. Germline V gene lookup returns CDR1 MNHEY and CDR2 SVGAGI. The length of the CDR3 is 14 residues. CDR3 in DNA: TGTGCCAGCGGTAGAAAGCAGGGGGTAGTAGGCTACACCTTC. It translates to CASGRKQGVVGYTF.

V gene TRBV10-3 combines with J gene TRBJ2-1; 14 bases line up with TRBD2. The CDR3 has 20 amino acids. The V segment lost 5 bases and the J segment 0 bases; nucleotides outside the gene matches: 12. The germline V gene encodes CDR1 ENHRY and CDR2 SYGVKD. The chain's CDR3 is CAISPRTSGGTTSSYNEQFF. The CDR3 bases are TGTGCCATCAGTCCACGGACTAGCGGGGGGACCACTAGCTCCTACAATGAGCAGTTCTTC.

This clone was found once. V and J are TRBV4-3 and TRBJ2-3; D perhaps matches TRBD1 (6 bases). The CDR3 contains 18 residues. V lost 1 base and J 5 bases, leaving 22 bases between the germline ends. Germline loops: CDR1 LGHNA, CDR2 YSLEER. The chain's CDR3 is CASSQGEPGTLLGDTQYF. In DNA form, the CDR3 reads TGCGCCAGCAGCCAAGGGGAGCCCGGGACACTCTTGGGAGATACGCAGTATTTT.

The gene calls are TRBV6-5 and TRBJ1-2; 7 bases map to TRBD1. Unmatched junction bases numbered 7, after V lost 5 bases and J lost 4 bases. This CDR3 comprises 14 residues. Per germline, CDR1 MNHEY and CDR2 SVGAGI. CDR3 sequence reads: CASSTRQGVYGYTF. The CDR3, as DNA: TGTGCCAGCAGTACCCGACAGGGAGTCTATGGCTACACCTTC.

The rearrangement uses TRBV18 and TRBJ2-3; D might be TRBD2 (5 bases). CDR3 length: 13 residues. Germline-derived CDR1 and CDR2 are KGHSH and LQKENI. Trimming shortened V by 2 bases and J by 3 bases, and 6 bases separated the two germline ends. This CDR3 reads CASSPTRTDTQYF. The CDR3 DNA sequence: TGTGCCAGCTCACCAACTAGAACAGATACGCAGTATTTT. The variable domain in full, completed from reference TRBV18 and TRBJ2-3, reads NAGVMQNPRHLVRRRGQEARLRCSPMKGHSHVYWYRQLPEEGLKFMVYLQKENIIDESGMPKERFSAEFPKEGPSILRIQQVVRGDSAAYFCASSPTRTDTQYFGPGTRLTVL.

The chain links TRBV5-4 to TRBJ2-2; 11 nucleotides agree with TRBD1. The CDR3 length is 15 residues. CDR1 SGHNT and CDR2 YYREEE come from the germline V gene (reference sequence). V trimming: 6 bases; J trimming: 6 bases; junction bases outside the gene matches: 7. The CDR3 DNA reads TGTGCCAGCAACCCTGGACAGGGGGCGGCCGGGGAGCTGTTTTTT. Protein product: CASNPGQGAAGELFF.

The J gene is TRBJ2-1, the V gene TRBV4-1; D possibly corresponds to TRBD2 (7 bases). V dropped 1 base and J dropped 4 bases, with 14 bases sitting between them. The CDR3 has 16 residues. Germline lookup yields CDR1 MGHRA and CDR2 YSYEKL. CDR3 in amino acids: CASSQGGRGPYNEQFF. DNA of the CDR3: TGCGCCAGCAGCCAAGGGGGGCGGGGGCCTTACAATGAGCAGTTCTTC.

The J gene is TRBJ2-5, the V gene TRBV13, with a weak D call TRBD2 (5 bases). CDR1 and CDR2 (germline): PRHDT, FYEKMQ (reference sequence). CDR3 length: 15 residues. V was clipped by 5 bases and J by 5 bases, with 18 bases between them. This CDR3 is CASSPGIGSVETQYF. CDR3 bases: TGTGCCAGCAGCCCCGGGATTGGGAGCGTGGAGACCCAGTACTTC. Filled out from reference TRBV13 and TRBJ2-5, the complete variable domain reads AAGVIQSPRHLIKEKRETATLKCYPIPRHDTVYWYQQGPGQDPQFLISFYEKMQSDKGSIPDRFSAQQFSDYHSELNMSSLELGDSALYFCASSPGIGSVETQYFGPGTRLLVL.

This chain connects TRBV25-1 to TRBJ2-7; 7 bases match TRBD1. This CDR3 has 16 amino acids. V lost 4 bases to trimming and J lost 1 base; unmatched junction nucleotides: 10. Germline CDR1 MGHDK, CDR2 SYGVNS. The CDR3 loop reads CASSAAGTAFSYEQYF. The CDR3 region has the DNA TGTGCCAGCAGTGCCGCCGGGACAGCTTTTTCCTACGAGCAGTACTTC.

The V call is TRBV19, the J call TRBJ2-1; 8 bases match TRBD1. The V gene end was trimmed by 5 bases and the J gene end by 7 bases; junction bases not matched to a gene: 10. CDR1 and CDR2 (germline): LNHDA, SQIVND (reference sequence). The CDR3 totals 15 residues. The CDR3 loop reads CASSAGQVVGNEQFF. CDR3 nucleotides: TGTGCCAGTAGTGCGGGACAGGTTGTAGGGAATGAGCAGTTCTTC.

This chain joins TRBV2 and TRBJ2-1, with 11 bases that match TRBD2. This CDR3 spans 16 amino acids. Losses at the gene ends were 6 bases for V and 3 bases for J; bases not matched to a gene: 7. The V gene's germline CDR1 is SNHLY and CDR2 FYNNEI. The CDR3 nucleotides are TGTGCCAGCAGCCACAGGACTAGCGGGCTCTACAATGAGCAGTTCTTC. Protein sequence: CASSHRTSGLYNEQFF.

V and J are TRBV15 and TRBJ2-3; 8 bases line up with TRBD1. The CDR3 sequence is 16 residues long. V lost 6 bases and J lost 0; bases outside the gene matches: 8. Germline loops: CDR1 LNHNV, CDR2 YYDKDF (reference sequence). CDR3 protein: CATSSGQGGSTDTQYF. The CDR3 DNA reads as TGTGCCACCAGTTCCGGACAGGGTGGTAGCACAGATACGCAGTATTTT.

The J gene is TRBJ1-2, the V gene TRBV29-1, with D uncertain. The CDR3 loop spans 13 amino acids. CDR1 is SQVTM and CDR2 is ANQGSEA in the germline V gene. The ends were cut back, 2 bases at V and 8 bases at J, with 15 bases in the middle. The CDR3 loop is CSVEFRQAPGYTF. The CDR3 DNA is TGCAGCGTTGAATTCCGGCAGGCCCCAGGCTACACCTTC.

This chain joins TRBV19 and TRBJ1-2; TRBD1 aligns across 8 bases. The J segment lost 2 bases and the V segment lost 3 bases, leaving 5 bases of the junction unmatched. The CDR3 has 15 amino acids. Germline V gives CDR1 LNHDA, CDR2 SQIVND (reference sequence). As DNA, the CDR3 is TGTGCCAGTAGTATCGGGGACAGGCGAAACTATGGCTACACCTTC. It translates to CASSIGDRRNYGYTF.

V gene TRBV5-4 combines with J gene TRBJ1-1; D is unresolved. CDR3 size: 14 residues. Per germline, CDR1 SGHNT and CDR2 YYREEE (reference sequence). The ends were cut back, 0 bases at V and 11 bases at J, with 17 bases in the middle. The CDR3 protein is CASSLASRHQTAFF. Written as DNA, the CDR3 is TGTGCCAGCAGCTTGGCCTCGAGACACCAGACCGCTTTCTTT.

The J gene is TRBJ1-5, the V gene TRBV4-1; perhaps TRBD1 as D (5 bases). The CDR3 extends over 13 amino acids. V lost 1 base, J lost 7 bases, and 8 bases lay in between. Germline lookup yields CDR1 MGHRA and CDR2 YSYEKL. The CDR3 nucleotides are TGCGCCAGCAGCCAAGGGCACAGGCAGCCCCAGCATTTT. Encoded protein: CASSQGHRQPQHF.

This chain uses TRBV21-1 with TRBJ1-2; TRBD1 reflects the table's D call only, with no check against the DNA. TRBV21-1 is recorded as a pseudogene. The CDR3 sequence is 16 residues long. CDR3 nucleotide sequence: TGTGCCAGCAGCACGACAGGGGTTGGGGGCAATAATGGCTACACCTTC. This translates into CASSTTGVGGNNGYTF.

The V call is TRBV4-3, the J call TRBJ2-2; D might be TRBD1 (6 bases). Germline V gives CDR1 LGHNA, CDR2 YSLEER. With 3 bases removed from V and 0 bases from J, the gap between germline ends came to 17 bases. The CDR3 runs to 18 residues. Here the CDR3 reads CASSHVTGRGANTGELFF. The CDR3 DNA follows: TGCGCCAGCAGCCACGTTACAGGGCGCGGCGCGAACACCGGGGAGCTGTTTTTT.

This clone showed up just once. This chain joins TRBV15 and TRBJ1-1; D is unresolved. Germline V gives CDR1 LNHNV, CDR2 YYDKDF (reference sequence). V was clipped by 2 bases and J by 1 base, with 14 bases between them. This CDR3 has 16 residues. CDR3 in amino acids: CATSRSGLGANTEAFF. The CDR3 DNA reads TGTGCCACCAGCAGATCCGGGTTGGGTGCGAACACTGAAGCTTTCTTT.

J is TRBJ1-1 and V is TRBV5-6; D is ambiguous. Germline lookup yields CDR1 SGHDT and CDR2 YYEEEE. The CDR3 sequence is 16 residues long. V was clipped by 0 bases and J by 5 bases, with 17 bases between them. CDR3 sequence (DNA): TGTGCCAGCAGCTTGGCTCCTGGCGGGGAAGAGACTGAAGCTTTCTTT. Its protein is CASSLAPGGEETEAFF.

In the case of this clone: The sample has other DNA sequences that encode this CDR3 too. This chain joins TRBV4-2 and TRBJ2-5, with 10 bases that match TRBD2. Trimming took 0 bases from V and 2 from J; bases not matched to a gene: 3. The CDR3 loop spans 16 amino acids. CDR1 LGHNA and CDR2 YNFKEQ come from the germline V gene. DNA for the CDR3: TGTGCCAGCAGCCAAGATCCAGCGGGGGGGCAAGAGACCCAGTACTTC. Protein sequence: CASSQDPAGGQETQYF.

This clone was observed a single time. This chain connects TRBV30 to TRBJ1-5, with D possibly matching TRBD1 (6 bases). Trimming shortened V by 1 base and J by 5 bases, and 12 bases separated the two germline ends. The CDR3 consists of 14 residues. The germline V gene has CDR1 GTSNPN and CDR2 SVGIG (reference sequence). This CDR3 is CAWSEEQGHQPQHF. CDR3 nucleotides: TGTGCCTGGAGTGAGGAACAGGGACATCAGCCCCAGCATTTT.

This chain links TRBV18 with TRBJ2-1; TRBD1 is a possible D gene (6 bases). The CDR3 runs 15 residues. In germline, CDR1 is KGHSH, CDR2 LQKENI. The germline V and J ends were trimmed by 2 bases and 4 bases, with 12 bases remaining between them. This CDR3 is CASSPMDRSYNEQFF. The CDR3 bases are TGTGCCAGCTCACCAATGGACAGATCATACAATGAGCAGTTCTTC. The whole variable domain, filled in from reference TRBV18 and TRBJ2-1, reads NAGVMQNPRHLVRRRGQEARLRCSPMKGHSHVYWYRQLPEEGLKFMVYLQKENIIDESGMPKERFSAEFPKEGPSILRIQQVVRGDSAAYFCASSPMDRSYNEQFFGPGTRLTVL.

With regard to this clone: Mismatch with germline at one junction end may stem from a read error. The V and J genes are TRBV11-3 and TRBJ1-1, with 7 bases fitting TRBD1. Germline V gene data show CDR1 as SGHNT and CDR2 as YENEEA. The CDR3 runs 16 residues. The DNA of the CDR3 is TGTGCCAGCAGTTTCGCAGGGGGAGGCATGGGCACTGAGGCTTTCTTT. Protein product: CASSFAGGGMGTEAFF.

The chain employs TRBV18 and TRBJ1-4; 8 bases match TRBD1. This CDR3 comprises 19 residues. Unmatched junction bases numbered 12, after V lost 3 bases and J lost 0 bases. Germline V lookup: CDR1 KGHSH, CDR2 LQKENI. The CDR3 sequence: CASSPGRGRGIATNEKLFF. Written as DNA, the CDR3 is TGTGCCAGCTCACCCGGCAGGGGGCGCGGGATCGCAACTAATGAAAAACTGTTTTTT.

The chain is built from TRBV27 and TRBJ2-7; D might be TRBD1 (6 bases). V was shortened by 6 bases and J by 2 bases, with 14 bases between the two germline ends. Germline CDR1 is MNHEY and CDR2 is SMNVEV (reference sequence). CDR3 length: 14 residues. CDR3 DNA sequence: TGTGCCAGCAGCACAGGGCCCCCAACCTACGAGCAGTACTTC. Protein sequence: CASSTGPPTYEQYF.

The chain couples TRBV10-3 to TRBJ1-2; TRBD1 agrees at 12 bases. V lost 0 bases to trimming and J lost 8 bases; unmatched junction nucleotides: 4. The CDR3 consists of 15 residues. The germline V gene encodes CDR1 ENHRY and CDR2 SYGVKD. The DNA for the CDR3 is TGTGCCATCAGTGAGTCTGGGGACAGGGGGCGAGGCTACACCTTC. Translated: CAISESGDRGRGYTF.